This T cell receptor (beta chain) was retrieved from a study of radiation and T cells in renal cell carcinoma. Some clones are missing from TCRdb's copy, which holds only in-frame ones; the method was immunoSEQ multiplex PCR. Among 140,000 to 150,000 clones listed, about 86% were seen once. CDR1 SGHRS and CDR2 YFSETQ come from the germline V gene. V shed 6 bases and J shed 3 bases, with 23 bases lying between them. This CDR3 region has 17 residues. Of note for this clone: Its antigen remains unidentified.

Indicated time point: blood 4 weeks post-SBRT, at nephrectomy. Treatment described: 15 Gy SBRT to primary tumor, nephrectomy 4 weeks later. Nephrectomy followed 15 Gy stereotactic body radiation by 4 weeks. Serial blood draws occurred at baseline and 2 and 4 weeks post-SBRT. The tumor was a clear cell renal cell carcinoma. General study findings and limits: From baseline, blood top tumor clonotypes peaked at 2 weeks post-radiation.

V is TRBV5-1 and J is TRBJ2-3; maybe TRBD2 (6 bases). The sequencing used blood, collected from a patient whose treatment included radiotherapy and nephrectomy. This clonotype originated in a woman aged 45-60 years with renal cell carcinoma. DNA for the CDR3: TGCGCCAGCATGGGGGGTTTGTTAGCGAGGTTAACAGATACGCAGTATTTT. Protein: CASMGGLLARLTDTQYF.